The 15 T cell receptor beta chains listed next were all sequenced from one sample in a study of cytomegalovirus exposure and HLA in healthy donors. The PCR was carried out with 60 Vbeta primers and 13 Jbeta primers. Some clones are missing from TCRdb's copy, which holds only in-frame ones; the method was immunoSEQ multiplex PCR. The sample comprises over 85,000 clones, around 63% of which are singletons, and about 4.5% rests with the top ten. The sample was PBMCs. The receptors here all came from a human donor in good health.

Here the CDR3 DNA reads TGTGCCAGCAGCTCGGGGGCTAGCGGGAGGGAAGAGACCCAGTACTTC. Translating it yields CASSSGASGREETQYF. The rearrangement joins TRBV5-4 to TRBJ2-5; 12 bases align to TRBD2. The CDR3 covers 16 residues. Trimming cost V 3 bases and J 3 bases; bases outside gene matches: 6. Germline V gene sequence: CDR1 SGHNT, CDR2 YYREEE (reference sequence). The full variable domain, completed using reference TRBV5-4 and TRBJ2-5, is ETGVTQSPTHLIKTRGQQVTLRCSSQSGHNTVSWYQQALGQGPQFIFQYYREEENGRGNFPPRFSGLQFPNYSSELNVNALELDDSALYLCASSSGASGREETQYFGPGTRLLVL.

This chain joins TRBV4-1 and TRBJ2-5; the match to TRBD1 covers 10 bases. The CDR3 runs 15 residues. V gave up 4 bases and J gave up 5 bases; unmatched junction bases: 7. CDR1 MGHRA and CDR2 YSYEKL come from the germline V gene. Here the CDR3 reads CASSLPGQGWETQYF. In DNA, the CDR3 is TGCGCCAGCAGCCTACCGGGACAGGGGTGGGAGACCCAGTACTTC.

In its sample, this clone was seen a few times. The J gene is TRBJ2-7, the V gene TRBV11-2, with 9 positions matching TRBD1. Germline V gene data show CDR1 as SGHAT and CDR2 as FQNNGV. This CDR3 has 17 amino acids. The V segment lost 5 bases and the J segment 0 bases; nucleotides outside the gene matches: 11. CDR3 in amino acids: CASSLWTGAIGSYEQYF. As DNA, the CDR3 is TGTGCCAGCAGCCTGTGGACAGGGGCCATCGGCTCCTACGAGCAGTACTTC.

The chain couples TRBV6-5 to TRBJ2-3, with D uncertain. The CDR3 spans 12 residues. Germline V gene sequence: CDR1 MNHEY, CDR2 SVGAGI. Trimming pared 6 bases from V and 2 bases from J, leaving 6 bases between. CDR3 residues: CASSRPTDTQYF. CDR3 coding DNA: TGTGCCAGCAGCCGTCCCACAGATACGCAGTATTTT.

J is TRBJ1-2 and V is TRBV6-1; D possibly corresponds to TRBD1 (5 bases). This CDR3 region has 13 residues. The V end was cut by 0 bases, the J end by 5 bases, with 7 bases between. Germline V lookup: CDR1 MNHNS, CDR2 SASEGT. Written as DNA, the CDR3 is TGTGCCAGCAGTGAAGCGCCAGGGTATGGCTACACCTTC. It encodes CASSEAPGYGYTF.

This rearrangement joins TRBV30 to TRBJ1-1, with D uncertain. This CDR3 has 12 amino acids. Looked up from germline, CDR1 is GTSNPN and CDR2 is SVGIG (reference sequence). V dropped 2 bases and J dropped 7 bases, with 11 bases sitting between them. The DNA for the CDR3 is TGTGCCTGGAGTTTGTACCCCAGTGAAGCTTTCTTT. It specifies CAWSLYPSEAFF.

The chain recombines TRBV5-1 with TRBJ2-6; 11 bases align to TRBD1. Germline CDR1 and CDR2: SGHRS and YFSETQ. Trimming at V came to 3 bases and at J to 1 base, leaving 6 bases not matched to a gene. The CDR3 loop spans 18 amino acids. The CDR3 DNA is TGCGCCAGCAGCTCCAATGGACAGGGGGCATCTGGGGCCAACGTCCTGACTTTC. As protein: CASSSNGQGASGANVLTF.

The chain is built from TRBV4-1 and TRBJ2-7; 9 nucleotides line up with TRBD1. This CDR3 has 16 residues. From germline, CDR1 is MGHRA and CDR2 YSYEKL. V shed 1 base and J 1 base; nucleotides not matched to a gene: 5. The CDR3: CASSQGGGTGSYEQYF. The DNA of the CDR3 is TGCGCCAGCAGCCAAGGAGGGGGGACAGGGTCCTACGAGCAGTACTTC.

CDR3 protein: CASSSTPGTGDHTDTQYF. DNA for the CDR3: TGCGCCAGCAGCTCAACGCCCGGGACAGGGGACCACACAGATACGCAGTATTTT. This chain joins TRBV10-1 and TRBJ2-3; 10 bases match TRBD1. After removal of 6 bases from V and 2 bases from J, the junction contained 14 bases not matched to a gene. The CDR3 sequence is 18 residues long. CDR1 is WNHNN and CDR2 is SYGVQD in the germline V gene (reference sequence).

The chain is built from TRBV14 and TRBJ1-2; 8 bases fit TRBD1. This CDR3 has 17 amino acids. The germline V gene has CDR1 SGHDN and CDR2 FVKESK. The J segment lost 0 bases and the V segment lost 0 bases, leaving 6 bases of the junction unmatched. The CDR3 region has the DNA TGTGCCAGCAGCCAAGATCAGGGGGCAGTTACTAACTATGGCTACACCTTC. Protein sequence: CASSQDQGAVTNYGYTF.

The chain combines TRBV11-2 with TRBJ2-3; 7 nucleotides match TRBD1. CDR1 and CDR2 from the germline V gene are SGHAT and FQNNGV. Trimming at V came to 2 bases and at J to 6 bases, leaving 5 bases not matched to a gene. The CDR3 contains 14 residues. CDR3 in amino acids: CASSLKGASDTQYF. CDR3 in DNA: TGTGCCAGCAGCTTAAAGGGGGCGAGTGATACGCAGTATTTT.

This chain joins TRBV7-9 and TRBJ2-1; 7 bases are shared with TRBD2. Trimming cost V 5 bases and J 6 bases; bases outside gene matches: 13. Germline V gives CDR1 SEHNR, CDR2 FQNEAQ (reference sequence). The CDR3 is 16 residues long. CDR3 in DNA: TGTGCCAGCAGCCCCCCCGGGACTACCAATCCCAATGAGCAGTTCTTC. Amino acids: CASSPPGTTNPNEQFF.

This sequence joins TRBV11-3 and TRBJ2-1; 9 bases line up with TRBD1. Looked up from germline, CDR1 is SGHNT and CDR2 is YENEEA. The CDR3 is 15 residues long. The ends lost 5 bases at V and 3 bases at J; junction bases unmatched: 5. This CDR3 is CASSTGQGNYNEQFF. CDR3 bases: TGTGCCAGCAGCACTGGACAGGGGAACTACAATGAGCAGTTCTTC.

V gene TRBV6-5 combines with J gene TRBJ2-5, with unresolved D. The J call may be mistaken, given a closer DNA end match to TRBJ2-7. This CDR3 spans 13 amino acids. The germline V gene encodes CDR1 MNHEY and CDR2 SVGAGI. The CDR3 protein is CASSLSDGYEQYF. CDR3 nucleotides: TGTGCCAGCAGCCTTTCCGACGGGTACGAGCAGTACTTC.

The sample holds a few counts of this clone. This rearrangement joins TRBV18 to TRBJ2-2, with 9 bases fitting TRBD1. Germline V lookup: CDR1 KGHSH, CDR2 LQKENI. The V and J ends lost 4 bases and 6 bases, in that order; junction bases with no gene match: 6. This CDR3 comprises 15 residues. CDR3 loop: CASSRTGDWAGELFF. CDR3 nucleotide sequence: TGTGCCAGCTCACGGACAGGGGACTGGGCCGGGGAGCTGTTTTTT.